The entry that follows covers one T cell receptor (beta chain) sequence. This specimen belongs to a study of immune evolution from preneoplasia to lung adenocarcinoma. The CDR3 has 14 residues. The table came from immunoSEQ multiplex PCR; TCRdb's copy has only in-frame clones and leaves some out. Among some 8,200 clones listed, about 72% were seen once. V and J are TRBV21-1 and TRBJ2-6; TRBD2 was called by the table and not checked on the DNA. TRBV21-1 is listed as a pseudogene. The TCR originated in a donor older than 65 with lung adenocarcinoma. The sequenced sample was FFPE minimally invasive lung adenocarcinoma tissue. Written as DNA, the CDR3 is TGTCCCAGGCTCGACTTCTCTGGGGCCAACGTCCTGACTTTC. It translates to CPRLDFSGANVLTF.